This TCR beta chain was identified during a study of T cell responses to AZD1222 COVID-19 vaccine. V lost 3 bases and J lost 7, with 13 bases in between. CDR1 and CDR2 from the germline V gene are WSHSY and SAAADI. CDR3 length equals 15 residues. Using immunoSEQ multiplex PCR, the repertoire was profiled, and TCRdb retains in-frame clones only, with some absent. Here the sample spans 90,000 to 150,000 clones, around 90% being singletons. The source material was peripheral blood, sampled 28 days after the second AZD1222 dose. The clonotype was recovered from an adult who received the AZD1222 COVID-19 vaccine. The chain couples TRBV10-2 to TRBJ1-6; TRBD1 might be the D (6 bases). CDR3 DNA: TGCGCCAGCAGTGAAAGTCGGCAGGGGAATTCACCCCTCCACTTT. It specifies CASSESRQGNSPLHF.